The clone carrying this T cell receptor beta chain was seen a few times. This table comes from immunoSEQ multiplex PCR, and its TCRdb copy is limited to in-frame clones, with some not included. The sample has over 35,000 clones; around 85% are singletons. The sample originates from a study of blood T cell repertoires in COVID-19. Study as a whole: Italy, Spain and the United States were the sources of the convalescent and acute COVID-19 samples. Sources were T cells, B-cell-depleted T cells, or PBMCs; the material itself was cDNA or gDNA.

The TCR was taken from a human donor with acute or convalescent COVID-19. The donor label of this sample is uncertain. Sequencing was done on a sample of peripheral blood.

In DNA, the CDR3 is TGTGCCACCAGTGAGGCGGGGTCCAACTATGGCTACACCTTC. This codes for CATSEAGSNYGYTF. The rearrangement joins TRBV24-1 to TRBJ1-2; D unclear. Trimming took 4 bases from V and 2 from J, leaving 10 bases between them. There are 14 residues in the CDR3. Germline lookup yields CDR1 KGHDR and CDR2 SFDVKD.